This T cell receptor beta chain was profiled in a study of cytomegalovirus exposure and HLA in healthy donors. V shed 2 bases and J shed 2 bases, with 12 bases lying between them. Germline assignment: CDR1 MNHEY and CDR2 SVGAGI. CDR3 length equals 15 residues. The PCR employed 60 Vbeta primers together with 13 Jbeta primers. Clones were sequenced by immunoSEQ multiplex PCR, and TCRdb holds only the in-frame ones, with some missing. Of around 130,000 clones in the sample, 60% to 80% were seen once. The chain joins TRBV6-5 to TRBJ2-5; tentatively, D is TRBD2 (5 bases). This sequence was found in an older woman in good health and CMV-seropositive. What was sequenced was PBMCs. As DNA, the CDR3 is TGTGCCAGCAGTTACACGGGCTCGGGGCAAGAGACCCAGTACTTC. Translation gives CASSYTGSGQETQYF.